Following are 22 T cell receptor beta chains from one sample sequenced in a study of OX40 agonist ivuxolimab in advanced cancers. The protocol was immunoSEQ multiplex PCR, while the TCRdb copy is restricted to in-frame clones and leaves out a portion. This table has 55,000 to 70,000 clones, 85% appearing once. Specimen: CD4+ or CD8+ T cells sorted from blood, collected in a trial of the OX40 agonist ivuxolimab. The source of these receptors is an adult with an advanced solid tumor such as melanoma, head and neck, liver or kidney cancer.

This clone has a handful of counts. The J gene is TRBJ2-5, the V gene TRBV25-1; the D gene is possibly TRBD2 (5 bases). The CDR3 loop spans 14 amino acids. V was trimmed by 5 bases and J by 1 base, leaving 11 bases between them. Germline V gives CDR1 MGHDK, CDR2 SYGVNS. CDR3 nucleotide sequence: TGTGCCAGCAGTCGCGGAGGCAGCCAAGAGACCCAGTACTTC. This encodes CASSRGGSQETQYF.

This sequence joins TRBV28 and TRBJ2-7; D perhaps matches TRBD1 (5 bases). This CDR3 is 12 amino acids long. Germline values: CDR1 MDHEN, CDR2 SYDVKM. V was trimmed by 6 bases and J by 4 bases, leaving 10 bases between them. The CDR3 DNA sequence: TGTGCCAGCAGGTCTGACAGATACGAGCAGTACTTC. Its translation is CASRSDRYEQYF.

V gene TRBV27 combines with J gene TRBJ2-7; D may correspond to TRBD1 or TRBD2 (5 bases each). CDR1 is MNHEY and CDR2 is SMNVEV in the germline V gene (reference sequence). V shed 5 bases and J shed 3 bases, with 26 bases lying between them. The length of the CDR3 is 18 residues. The CDR3 loop is CASSLRPHARDRNYEQYF. The DNA of the CDR3 is TGTGCCAGCAGTCTACGCCCGCATGCCCGGGACCGCAACTACGAGCAGTACTTC.

Remarks on this clone: Distinct nucleotide sequences in the sample also encode this CDR3. The V gene is TRBV5-1, the J gene TRBJ1-1; 11 nucleotides line up with TRBD1. The CDR3 loop spans 15 amino acids. The germline CDR1 and CDR2 sequences are SGHRS and YFSETQ. V lost 4 bases, J lost 2 bases, and 4 bases stayed unmatched. CDR3 in amino acids: CASSGRTGGNTEAFF. The DNA of the CDR3 is TGCGCCAGCAGCGGGAGGACAGGGGGCAACACTGAAGCTTTCTTT.

V gene TRBV28 combines with J gene TRBJ2-7, with 7 bases lining up with TRBD1. CDR1 MDHEN and CDR2 SYDVKM come from the germline V gene. V was pared by 3 bases and J by 5 bases, with 4 bases of the junction left unmatched. The CDR3 loop spans 13 amino acids. The chain's CDR3 is CASSLTGPDEQYF. Here the CDR3 DNA reads TGTGCCAGCAGTTTGACAGGGCCGGACGAGCAGTACTTC.

The V and J genes are TRBV5-1 and TRBJ2-5; 10 bases are a match to TRBD1. Trimming cost V 2 bases and J 2 bases; bases outside gene matches: 3. This CDR3 spans 15 amino acids. Germline V gene lookup returns CDR1 SGHRS and CDR2 YFSETQ. As DNA, the CDR3 is TGCGCCAGCAGCTTTCGGGACAGGGGACAAGAGACCCAGTACTTC. Its protein is CASSFRDRGQETQYF.

The chain uses TRBV7-9 and TRBJ2-5; tentative D call: TRBD1 (6 bases). The CDR3 is made up of 17 amino acids. V was cut by 4 bases and J by 5 bases, with 23 bases left in between. Germline V gene sequence: CDR1 SEHNR, CDR2 FQNEAQ (reference sequence). This chain's CDR3 is CASSSILHPRGWETQYF. DNA of the CDR3: TGTGCCAGCAGCTCCATTCTACACCCCAGGGGATGGGAGACCCAGTACTTC.

A single count supports this clone. The chain recombines TRBV5-6 with TRBJ1-2; 10 nucleotides line up with TRBD1. There are 14 residues in the CDR3. Germline lookup yields CDR1 SGHDT and CDR2 YYEEEE. Trimming cost V 2 bases and J 6 bases; bases outside gene matches: 4. CDR3 nucleotide sequence: TGTGCCAGCAGCTTCGGGGACAGGGGAAATGGCTACACCTTC. This encodes CASSFGDRGNGYTF.

The V call is TRBV6-5, the J call TRBJ1-5; unclear D gene. The CDR3 is 14 residues long. Germline CDR1 reads MNHEY; CDR2 reads SVGAGI. The V end lost 5 bases, the J end lost 6 bases, and 14 bases lay between the germline ends. CDR3 in amino acids: CASSNTEGRQPQHF. CDR3 sequence (DNA): TGTGCCAGCAGTAACACAGAGGGTCGTCAGCCCCAGCATTTT.

The rearrangement uses TRBV4-2 and TRBJ2-7; TRBD1 agrees at 10 bases. Germline loops: CDR1 LGHNA, CDR2 YNFKEQ. V shed 8 bases and J 5 bases; nucleotides not matched to a gene: 9. The CDR3 extends over 14 amino acids. The CDR3 DNA reads as TGTGCCAGCGACTCAAGACAGGGGGCCAACGAGCAGTACTTC. Translating gives CASDSRQGANEQYF.

This clone was counted between two and nine times. The chain recombines TRBV30 with TRBJ1-1, with 7 bases that match TRBD1. The CDR3 sequence is 14 residues long. V trimming: 2 bases; J trimming: 0 bases; junction bases outside the gene matches: 3. Germline assignment: CDR1 GTSNPN and CDR2 SVGIG (reference sequence). The CDR3 loop is CAWSKGAVNTEAFF. CDR3 sequence (DNA): TGTGCCTGGAGTAAGGGGGCTGTGAACACTGAAGCTTTCTTT.

The J gene is TRBJ2-1, the V gene TRBV4-1, with TRBD2 matching over 9 bases. Germline V CDR1 and CDR2: MGHRA, YSYEKL. The V gene end was trimmed by 3 bases and the J gene end by 8 bases; junction bases not matched to a gene: 8. This CDR3 is built from 15 residues. The CDR3 sequence is CASSQSGRSRYEQFF. DNA of the CDR3: TGCGCCAGCAGCCAGAGCGGGAGGTCCCGTTATGAGCAGTTCTTC.

The rearrangement uses TRBV5-6 and TRBJ1-1, with TRBD1 matching 7 bases. The CDR3 consists of 16 residues. CDR1 is SGHDT and CDR2 is YYEEEE in the germline V gene. The V gene end was trimmed by 0 bases and the J gene end by 3 bases; junction bases not matched to a gene: 8. Here the CDR3 reads CASSLEWTGRDTEAFF. For the CDR3, the DNA is TGTGCCAGCAGCTTGGAATGGACAGGTCGAGACACTGAAGCTTTCTTT.

This rearrangement joins TRBV19 to TRBJ2-7, with D possibly being TRBD2 (5 bases). Trimming removed 8 bases from V and 5 bases from J, with 10 bases in between. CDR1 and CDR2 (germline): LNHDA, SQIVND (reference sequence). The CDR3 is 11 amino acids. As DNA, the CDR3 is TGTGCCAGTGAGGGCGCAGACGAGCAGTACTTC. The encoded protein is CASEGADEQYF.

This clone showed up just once. J is TRBJ2-1 and V is TRBV2; 9 nucleotides agree with TRBD1. Germline CDR1 and CDR2: SNHLY and FYNNEI. This CDR3 contains 14 residues. With V trimmed by 7 bases and J by 5 bases, 6 bases remained unmatched. DNA of the CDR3: TGTGCCAGCAAGCGGGACAGGGCGAACAATGAGCAGTTCTTC. Amino acid sequence: CASKRDRANNEQFF.

The V call is TRBV19, the J call TRBJ2-5, with 7 bases identical to TRBD1. Germline CDR1 LNHDA, CDR2 SQIVND (reference sequence). After removal of 4 bases from V and 5 bases from J, the junction contained 10 bases not matched to a gene. The CDR3 is 15 amino acids. CDR3 sequence (DNA): TGTGCCAGTAGTACCCGGGACAGCCTGTGGGAGACCCAGTACTTC. Amino acids: CASSTRDSLWETQYF.

This chain connects TRBV19 to TRBJ1-2, with D unclear. Trimming left V 3 bases short and J 6 bases short, with 11 bases between. The CDR3 is 13 residues long. Germline-derived CDR1 and CDR2 are LNHDA and SQIVND (reference sequence). Written as DNA, the CDR3 is TGTGCCAGTAGTATCGGCAGTGTCCATGGCTACACCTTC. It yields the protein CASSIGSVHGYTF.

The chain uses TRBV18 and TRBJ2-2, with D maybe TRBD1 (6 bases). Germline-derived CDR1 and CDR2 are KGHSH and LQKENI. Trimming cost V 2 bases and J 0 bases, with 16 bases left between them. The CDR3 consists of 18 residues. CDR3 DNA: TGTGCCAGCTCACCATCGAGGGATAGGGGGTCGAACACCGGGGAGCTGTTTTTT. Translating gives CASSPSRDRGSNTGELFF.

The chain joins TRBV18 to TRBJ2-5; D unresolved. This CDR3 contains 13 residues. V gave up 1 base and J gave up 1 base, with 4 bases separating them. CDR1 is KGHSH and CDR2 is LQKENI in the germline V gene. In nucleotides, the CDR3 is TGTGCCAGCTCACCACGGACCCAAGAGACCCAGTACTTC. This codes for CASSPRTQETQYF.

The J gene is TRBJ2-7, the V gene TRBV18, with 8 bases fitting TRBD2. Trimming at V came to 3 bases and at J to 2 bases, leaving 3 bases not matched to a gene. This CDR3 has 14 residues. Germline lookup yields CDR1 KGHSH and CDR2 LQKENI. The CDR3 protein is CASSPSGNAYEQYF. DNA of the CDR3: TGTGCCAGCTCACCTAGCGGGAATGCCTACGAGCAGTACTTC.

The genes are TRBV30 and TRBJ2-5; D unresolved. The V end lost 0 bases, the J end lost 0 bases, and 5 bases lay between the germline ends. The CDR3 is made up of 13 amino acids. Germline CDR1 GTSNPN, CDR2 SVGIG (reference sequence). DNA of the CDR3: TGTGCCTGGAGTGTCGCCTACCAAGAGACCCAGTACTTC. Protein sequence: CAWSVAYQETQYF.

This rearrangement joins TRBV30 to TRBJ1-2, with 7 bases aligning to TRBD1. This CDR3 spans 12 amino acids. Germline V gene sequence: CDR1 GTSNPN, CDR2 SVGIG (reference sequence). V dropped 5 bases and J dropped 2; count of bases not matched to a gene: 2. This CDR3 is CAWGDRNYGYTF. The CDR3 DNA is TGTGCCTGGGGGGACAGAAACTATGGCTACACCTTC.